Listed below are T cell receptor beta chains from one sample, sequenced in a study of Ad26.COV2.S vaccination and SARS-CoV-2 variants. The protocol was immunoSEQ multiplex PCR, while the TCRdb copy is restricted to in-frame clones and leaves out a portion. The table records about 410,000 clones, 70% to 90% of them present only once. Material: peripheral blood, obtained in a trial of Ad26.COV2.S vaccine versus placebo. The receptors shown here come from a person aged 18-60 years who received the Ad26.COV2.S COVID-19 vaccine or a placebo. Each CDR3 is given with its conserved first and last residue. A D gene is named only where the DNA matches it firmly. Some rows have no size entry. The others give once, few or many, or a class for an expanded clone.

v_call: TRBV6-6; clone_size: once; d_call: .; j_call: TRBJ2-1; cdr3_aa: CASSTTFGGDEQFF; cdr3_nt: TGTGCCAGCAGCACAACCTTCGGAGGCGATGAGCAGTTCTTC
v_call: TRBV27; clone_size: .; d_call: TRBD1; j_call: TRBJ2-7; cdr3_aa: CASMRTGISTYEQYF; cdr3_nt: TGTGCCTCCATGAGGACAGGGATTTCAACCTACGAGCAGTACTTC
v_call: TRBV4-3; clone_size: .; d_call: .; j_call: TRBJ1-4; cdr3_aa: CASSTGLGIPRELFF; cdr3_nt: TGCGCCAGCAGCACCGGCCTCGGGATCCCCCGAGAACTGTTTTTT
v_call: TRBV11-2; clone_size: .; d_call: TRBD2; j_call: TRBJ2-7; cdr3_aa: CASSWSGGDSYEQYF; cdr3_nt: TGTGCCAGCAGCTGGAGCGGGGGAGACTCCTACGAGCAGTACTTC
v_call: TRBV3-1/TRBV3-2; clone_size: once; d_call: .; j_call: TRBJ2-7; cdr3_aa: CASSQGEGRGRYEQYF; cdr3_nt: TGTGCCAGCAGCCAAGGGGAAGGCAGGGGACGCTACGAGCAGTACTTC
v_call: TRBV10-2; clone_size: .; d_call: .; j_call: TRBJ2-7; cdr3_aa: CASSESSSYEQYF; cdr3_nt: TGCGCCAGCAGTGAGTCTTCATCCTACGAGCAGTACTTC
v_call: TRBV18; clone_size: .; d_call: .; j_call: TRBJ2-7; cdr3_aa: CASSPSSGDGGSYEQYF; cdr3_nt: TGTGCCAGCTCACCAAGCAGCGGTGACGGGGGCTCTTACGAGCAGTACTTC
v_call: TRBV19; clone_size: .; d_call: .; j_call: TRBJ2-1; cdr3_aa: CATLGSENYNEQFF; cdr3_nt: TGTGCCACCCTCGGTTCTGAGAATTACAATGAGCAGTTCTTC
v_call: TRBV5-1; clone_size: .; d_call: .; j_call: TRBJ2-3; cdr3_aa: CASSLGPTDTQYF; cdr3_nt: TGCGCCAGCAGCTTAGGGCCGACAGATACGCAGTATTTT
v_call: TRBV27; clone_size: .; d_call: .; j_call: TRBJ2-1; cdr3_aa: CASSLNRNNEQFF; cdr3_nt: TGTGCCAGCAGTTTAAACAGGAACAATGAGCAGTTCTTC
v_call: TRBV6-5; clone_size: .; d_call: .; j_call: TRBJ1-6; cdr3_aa: CASRTGVPLSPLHF; cdr3_nt: TGTGCCAGCAGGACTGGGGTCCCTCTTTCACCCCTCCACTTT
v_call: TRBV25-1; clone_size: .; d_call: .; j_call: TRBJ1-6; cdr3_aa: CASSELFNSPLHF; cdr3_nt: TGTGCCAGCAGTGAATTATTTAATTCACCCCTCCACTTT
v_call: TRBV3-1/TRBV3-2; clone_size: .; d_call: TRBD2; j_call: TRBJ2-3; cdr3_aa: CASSPSGLAGSVDTQYF; cdr3_nt: TGTGCCAGCAGCCCATCCGGGCTAGCGGGGTCAGTAGATACGCAGTATTTT
v_call: TRBV13; clone_size: .; d_call: TRBD2; j_call: TRBJ2-3; cdr3_aa: CASRIGGGVITDTQYF; cdr3_nt: TGTGCCAGCAGGATCGGCGGGGGGGTAATCACAGATACGCAGTATTTT
v_call: TRBV5-4; clone_size: .; d_call: .; j_call: TRBJ2-1; cdr3_aa: CASSLTDNEQFF; cdr3_nt: TGTGCCAGCAGCTTAACTGACAATGAGCAGTTCTTC
v_call: TRBV7-2; clone_size: .; d_call: .; j_call: TRBJ2-5; cdr3_aa: CASSSGLRGGPGETQYF; cdr3_nt: TGTGCCAGCAGCTCGGGGCTAAGGGGGGGCCCAGGAGAGACCCAGTACTTC
v_call: TRBV7-2; clone_size: .; d_call: .; j_call: TRBJ2-1; cdr3_aa: CASSLDTYNEQFF; cdr3_nt: TGTGCCAGCAGCTTAGACACGTACAATGAGCAGTTCTTC
v_call: TRBV19; clone_size: .; d_call: .; j_call: TRBJ2-7; cdr3_aa: CASSMFANSYEQYF; cdr3_nt: TGTGCCAGTAGTATGTTCGCTAACTCCTACGAGCAGTACTTC
v_call: TRBV12-3/TRBV12-4; clone_size: .; d_call: TRBD1; j_call: TRBJ2-1; cdr3_aa: CASSLQGAVTQFF; cdr3_nt: TGTGCCAGCAGTTTACAGGGGGCCGTGACGCAGTTCTTC
v_call: TRBV6-4; clone_size: .; d_call: .; j_call: TRBJ1-1; cdr3_aa: CASSEARGTEAFF; cdr3_nt: TGTGCCAGCAGTGAGGCCCGTGGCACTGAAGCTTTCTTT
v_call: TRBV6-5; clone_size: .; d_call: .; j_call: TRBJ1-5; cdr3_aa: CASAADYRVLQPQHF; cdr3_nt: TGTGCCAGCGCAGCAGACTACAGGGTTCTCCAGCCCCAGCATTTT
v_call: TRBV2; clone_size: once; d_call: TRBD1; j_call: TRBJ2-5; cdr3_aa: CASSLGTASETQYF; cdr3_nt: TGTGCCAGCAGTCTCGGGACAGCTAGTGAGACCCAGTACTTC
v_call: TRBV2; clone_size: many; d_call: TRBD1; j_call: TRBJ1-3; cdr3_aa: CAVRQGVRNTIYF; cdr3_nt: TGTGCCGTTAGACAGGGAGTTCGAAACACCATATATTTT
v_call: TRBV13; clone_size: .; d_call: TRBD1; j_call: TRBJ1-2; cdr3_aa: CASSPRTGSLYLYGYTF; cdr3_nt: TGTGCCAGCAGCCCTCGGACAGGGTCCCTTTACCTCTATGGCTACACCTTC
v_call: TRBV5-1; clone_size: .; d_call: .; j_call: TRBJ1-1; cdr3_aa: CASSLKGRASSNTEAFF; cdr3_nt: TGCGCCAGCAGCTTGAAGGGGAGGGCTTCATCGAACACTGAAGCTTTCTTT
v_call: TRBV12-5; clone_size: once; d_call: .; j_call: TRBJ2-1; cdr3_aa: CASGPRGSYNEQFF; cdr3_nt: TGTGCTAGTGGTCCGAGGGGCTCCTACAATGAGCAGTTCTTC
v_call: TRBV11-3; clone_size: .; d_call: .; j_call: TRBJ2-5; cdr3_aa: CASSARTDQETQYF; cdr3_nt: TGTGCCAGCAGCGCCCGGACGGATCAAGAGACCCAGTACTTC
v_call: TRBV5-6; clone_size: .; d_call: .; j_call: TRBJ2-1; cdr3_aa: CASSFVNEQFF; cdr3_nt: TGTGCCAGCAGCTTTGTCAATGAGCAGTTCTTC
v_call: TRBV30; clone_size: .; d_call: TRBD1; j_call: TRBJ1-2; cdr3_aa: CAWSITGGGGYTF; cdr3_nt: TGTGCCTGGAGTATTACAGGGGGTGGTGGCTACACCTTC
v_call: TRBV19; clone_size: .; d_call: TRBD2; j_call: TRBJ2-3; cdr3_aa: CASSTVGGSTDTQYF; cdr3_nt: TGTGCCAGTAGTACGGTGGGGGGGAGCACAGATACGCAGTATTTT
v_call: TRBV7-2; clone_size: .; d_call: .; j_call: TRBJ1-5; cdr3_aa: CASSFIGSNQPQHF; cdr3_nt: TGTGCCAGCAGCTTCATAGGGAGCAATCAGCCCCAGCATTTT
v_call: TRBV6-5; clone_size: .; d_call: .; j_call: TRBJ1-4; cdr3_aa: CASSPGRVNEKLFF; cdr3_nt: TGTGCCAGCTCCCCGGGACGGGTAAATGAAAAACTGTTTTTT
v_call: TRBV2; clone_size: .; d_call: .; j_call: TRBJ2-7; cdr3_aa: CASSTDRETYEQYF; cdr3_nt: TGTGCCAGCAGTACCGACAGAGAGACCTACGAGCAGTACTTC
v_call: TRBV19; clone_size: .; d_call: TRBD1; j_call: TRBJ2-5; cdr3_aa: CASSDRDRAKETQYF; cdr3_nt: TGTGCCAGTAGTGACCGGGACAGGGCAAAAGAGACCCAGTACTTC
v_call: TRBV6-5; clone_size: .; d_call: .; j_call: TRBJ1-6; cdr3_aa: CASSYSRQPRSPLHF; cdr3_nt: TGTGCCAGCAGTTACTCACGACAACCTCGTTCACCCCTCCACTTT
v_call: TRBV6-5; clone_size: .; d_call: .; j_call: TRBJ2-2; cdr3_aa: CASSYRYPGNTGELFF; cdr3_nt: TGTGCCAGCAGTTATCGTTACCCAGGGAACACCGGGGAGCTGTTTTTT
v_call: TRBV27; clone_size: .; d_call: .; j_call: TRBJ1-1; cdr3_aa: CASSFGVSMNTEAFF; cdr3_nt: TGTGCCAGCAGTTTTGGGGTCAGCATGAACACTGAAGCTTTCTTT
v_call: TRBV9; clone_size: .; d_call: TRBD1; j_call: TRBJ2-7; cdr3_aa: CASSYDRGLSYEQYF; cdr3_nt: TGTGCCAGCAGCTACGACAGGGGGCTCTCCTACGAGCAGTACTTC
v_call: TRBV13; clone_size: .; d_call: .; j_call: TRBJ2-3; cdr3_aa: CASSLTAGANTDTQYF; cdr3_nt: TGTGCCAGCAGCTTAACGGCGGGGGCCAACACAGATACGCAGTATTTT
v_call: TRBV5-1; clone_size: .; d_call: TRBD2; j_call: TRBJ2-5; cdr3_aa: CASAGRGNQETQYF; cdr3_nt: TGCGCCAGCGCGGGGCGGGGGAACCAAGAGACCCAGTACTTC
v_call: TRBV5-6; clone_size: .; d_call: TRBD1; j_call: TRBJ1-2; cdr3_aa: CASSSGGRNGYTF; cdr3_nt: TGTGCCAGCAGCTCAGGGGGCAGAAATGGCTACACCTTC
v_call: TRBV11-1; clone_size: .; d_call: .; j_call: TRBJ1-1; cdr3_aa: CASRRGGEGTEAFF; cdr3_nt: TGTGCCAGCAGACGAGGTGGAGAAGGGACTGAAGCTTTCTTT
v_call: TRBV19; clone_size: .; d_call: .; j_call: TRBJ2-7; cdr3_aa: CASSIRQGFEGYEQYF; cdr3_nt: TGTGCCAGTAGTATAAGGCAGGGTTTTGAAGGCTACGAGCAGTACTTC
v_call: TRBV6-5; clone_size: .; d_call: .; j_call: TRBJ2-3; cdr3_aa: CASRRAYTQYF; cdr3_nt: TGTGCCAGCAGAAGGGCGTATACGCAGTATTTT
v_call: TRBV3-1/TRBV3-2; clone_size: .; d_call: TRBD2; j_call: TRBJ2-1; cdr3_aa: CASSPTSAARYNEQFF; cdr3_nt: TGTGCCAGCAGCCCAACTAGCGCCGCAAGATACAATGAGCAGTTCTTC
v_call: TRBV5-1; clone_size: .; d_call: .; j_call: TRBJ1-6; cdr3_aa: CASSPWQGDSPLHF; cdr3_nt: TGCGCCAGCAGCCCGTGGCAGGGTGATTCACCCCTCCACTTT
v_call: TRBV4-1; clone_size: .; d_call: .; j_call: TRBJ1-5; cdr3_aa: CASSQEPRDNQPQHF; cdr3_nt: TGCGCCAGCAGCCAAGAGCCCAGGGACAATCAGCCCCAGCATTTT
v_call: TRBV2; clone_size: .; d_call: .; j_call: TRBJ2-2; cdr3_aa: CASRDRFAGELFF; cdr3_nt: TGTGCCAGCAGAGACAGGTTTGCCGGGGAGCTGTTTTTT
v_call: TRBV5-4; clone_size: .; d_call: .; j_call: TRBJ1-6; cdr3_aa: CASSRGQYNSPLHF; cdr3_nt: TGTGCCAGCAGCCGGGGACAATATAATTCACCCCTCCACTTT
v_call: TRBV3-1/TRBV3-2; clone_size: .; d_call: .; j_call: TRBJ2-5; cdr3_aa: CASSHNSVQETQYF; cdr3_nt: TGTGCCAGCAGCCATAACTCGGTCCAAGAGACCCAGTACTTC
v_call: TRBV11-3; clone_size: .; d_call: .; j_call: TRBJ2-7; cdr3_aa: CASSLGNSYEQYF; cdr3_nt: TGTGCCAGCAGCTTGGGCAACTCCTACGAGCAGTACTTC
v_call: TRBV6-5; clone_size: .; d_call: .; j_call: TRBJ1-6; cdr3_aa: CASSYGATRNNSPLHF; cdr3_nt: TGTGCCAGCAGTTACGGAGCCACCCGCAATAATTCACCCCTCCACTTT
v_call: TRBV7-8; clone_size: .; d_call: .; j_call: TRBJ1-2; cdr3_aa: CASNPDPIALQGYTF; cdr3_nt: TGTGCCAGCAACCCCGACCCGATCGCTCTCCAAGGCTACACCTTC
v_call: TRBV6-5; clone_size: once; d_call: .; j_call: TRBJ1-1; cdr3_aa: CASSYSRGLNTEAFF; cdr3_nt: TGTGCCAGCAGTTACTCAAGGGGCCTGAACACTGAAGCTTTCTTT
v_call: TRBV5-6; clone_size: once; d_call: TRBD1; j_call: TRBJ1-2; cdr3_aa: CASSLDYGRGPNYGYTF; cdr3_nt: TGTGCCAGCAGCTTGGATTATGGCAGGGGGCCAAACTATGGCTACACCTTC
v_call: TRBV27; clone_size: .; d_call: TRBD2; j_call: TRBJ2-6; cdr3_aa: CASSGTSGAGANVLTF; cdr3_nt: TGTGCCAGCAGTGGGACTAGCGGGGCCGGGGCCAACGTCCTGACTTTC
v_call: TRBV15; clone_size: once; d_call: TRBD1; j_call: TRBJ1-6; cdr3_aa: CATSDRDSHNSPLHF; cdr3_nt: TGTGCCACCAGCGACCGGGACAGTCATAATTCACCCCTCCACTTT
v_call: TRBV6-1; clone_size: .; d_call: .; j_call: TRBJ2-5; cdr3_aa: CASSETLARTQYF; cdr3_nt: TGTGCCAGCAGTGAAACCCTGGCCAGGACCCAGTACTTC
v_call: TRBV7-9; clone_size: .; d_call: .; j_call: TRBJ2-1; cdr3_aa: CASSPQFRDEQFF; cdr3_nt: TGTGCCAGCAGCCCACAATTTAGGGATGAGCAGTTCTTC